This entry concerns a single TCR beta chain. Its cognate antigen has yet to be identified. No base quality information exists; no much larger clone differs at one position. TCR CDR3 regions were amplified from genomic DNA by multiplex PCR using the deep immunoSEQ assay. Extracted genomic DNA from each cell subset was spread evenly across all wells of several immunoSEQ 96-well plates, with each plate serving as a replicate. Each replicate PCR for unsorted PBMC received 300 to 350 ng genomic DNA, equal to about 30,000 T cell genomes. Ten immunoSEQ deep assay plates were used to sequence unsorted PBMC genomic DNA. The purified libraries were quantified using a Qubit 3.0 fluorometer, sized with a Bioanalyzer 2100, and then quantified again using the KAPA Library Quantification kit. Every immunoSEQ 96-well plate was sequenced on a dedicated single-read 150-cycle Illumina NextSeq 550 flow cell. Per the source publication's procedure: The immunoSEQ output contained only junctional sequences without quality scores, so filtering could not match that applied to full-length reads. Sequences were annotated with PyIR, a Python wrapper for IgBLAST v1.9, using IMGT germline references to assign V/J genes and CDR3. Reads were removed for weak V/J assignments (E-value above 1e-6), missing CDR3, stop codons, out-of-frame junctions, or ambiguous translated residues. V3J clonotypes were defined by identical inferred V gene, J gene, and CDR3 amino acid sequence. Percentage overlap between repertoires was calculated by dividing the number of shared unique clonotypes by the size of the smaller repertoire. Repertoire richness was assessed with RTK rarefaction, the Chao1 estimator, and Recon v2.1 estimates of unobserved clonotypes. Here the immuneACCESS table is served through TCRdb, limited to in-frame sequences with V and J called. Missing clones are a known gap in these copies; in checked studies unresolved V genes cover under half, and the rest lacks a known reason. V and J calls and clone size are given by that table; D and trimming were obtained from the DNA. For this sample the table gives about 470,000 clones, of which around 75% were detected only once. The ten largest clonotypes hold approximately 13% of the sample.

The sample originates from a study of shared clonotypes between healthy human individuals (dated by TCRdb to 2019 to 2021). With respect to the entire study: The cohort included a few men and a couple of women between 18 and 49 years of age. Leukapheresis yielded between about 0.94 and 8.9 billion PBMCs per donor. To estimate repertoire size and how much clonotype sharing occurs between individuals, the study deeply sequenced the blood TCR repertoires of about 5 healthy adults. Different laboratories and diverse techniques were used to prepare libraries and sequence TCR repertoires, to increase sequencing depth and limit assay-specific biases. What the research found in general, with its limitations: Based on pairwise subsampling, the degree of clonotype sharing among donors was expected to be affected by sequencing depth. Sampling was restricted to blood, and TCR repertoires in tissues likely differ from the TCR repertoires found in blood. The small number of donors limited the genetic and exposure-history diversity represented.

The donors were healthy, HIV-negative adults with no recently reported acute infections or vaccinations. Every donor was a Caucasian adult living in Nashville, Tennessee, USA. In the unsorted samples, 87 million or so PBMCs were counted, and genomic DNA was extracted using the QIAamp DNA Blood Mini kit. Blood was collected by leukapheresis, and PBMCs were isolated by Ficoll-Histopaque density gradient centrifugation and then cryopreserved in liquid nitrogen vapor phase. CDR1 MNHNS and CDR2 SASEGT are derived from the germline V gene. Reading from cysteine to phenylalanine, the CDR3 counts 13 amino acids. Here the CDR3 DNA is all that survives: 39 bases in frame from base 1.

The sequence came from a woman aged 40 to 50 in good health. Some clones in this sample may be carry-over from other donors' samples. Sequencing was carried out using PBMCs. Recombination joined TRBV6-1 with TRBJ2-5; TRBD1 might be the D gene, on 6 matching bases. The end of the DNA aligns better with TRBJ2-7, so the J call may be wrong. The DNA sequence follows: TGTGCCAGCACCAAGGGGGAATCCTACGAGCAGTACTTC. It translates to CASTKGESYEQYF.